The entry below gives a single T cell receptor beta chain sequence along with its context. Its specificity is unknown. The data derive from a study of blood T cells in healthy people across ages. Whole-study results and caveats: PBMCs were not sorted, which prevented a conclusive comparison of naive versus antigen-experienced cells. Comparison with aged donors showed that long-lived donors had more naive CD4+ cells and higher diversity.

The CDR3 is 22 amino acids. V lost 4 bases, J lost 0 bases, and 16 bases stayed unmatched. The germline CDR1 and CDR2 sequences are MNHEY and SVGEGT. The study isolated at least 6.5 million PBMCs from each sample. Together with a sample-barcoded 5' primer, a J-beta primer mix was included in a second PCR lasting roughly 6 to 12 cycles. Carrying 12 random nucleotides, a template-switch adaptor labeled each individual cDNA molecule. TCRdb used MiXCR to reprocess the 5' RACE reads, holding one entry per CDR3 protein. Of about 830,000 distinct CDR3 sequences in the sample, roughly 50% were seen once. This clonotype was obtained from a man aged 25-45 years in good health. The sample was blood. The chain has TRBV6-2 or TRBV6-3 and TRBJ2-1; 15 nucleotides align to TRBD2. The CDR3 DNA is TGTGCCAGCAGTTTCCAACCGGCCGGGACTAGCGGGGGGACCCCCTCCTACAATGAGCAGTTCTTC. This codes for CASSFQPAGTSGGTPSYNEQFF.